This TCR beta chain comes out of a study of PD-1 blockade in classical Hodgkin lymphoma. Libraries were prepared by immunoSEQ multiplex PCR; TCRdb keeps only in-frame clonotypes and omits some of them. The table records 14,000 or so clones, 83% of them present only once. Study results and limitations: By C4D1, CD4+ diversity increased significantly, especially in complete responders. Patients newly diagnosed and complete responders had comparable baseline diversity. When set against healthy donors, newly diagnosed patients were reported to show lower baseline TCR diversity.

This CDR3 comprises 13 residues. Germline CDR1 is MDHEN and CDR2 is SYDVKM. A remark on this clone: Its antigen is currently unknown. One end of the junction varies from germline; a read error may be responsible.

There was relapse after autologous stem cell transplantation in every patient, and there was variation in brentuximab vedotin exposure. The sequencing used peripheral blood mononuclear cells (PBMCs), collected at baseline. The sequence was collected from a human donor with classical Hodgkin lymphoma. V is TRBV28 and J is TRBJ2-7; 10 nucleotides agree with TRBD1. The CDR3 region is CASSLATPGQGNF. CDR3 nucleotide sequence: TGTGCCAGCAGTTTAGCTACACCGGGACAGGGGAACTTC.